This T cell receptor beta chain was recorded in a study of shared clonotypes between healthy human individuals. Study results and caveats: Represented genetic and exposure-history diversity was restricted by having few donors.

Looked up from germline, CDR1 is SGHTA and CDR2 is FQGNSA. The CDR3 length is 15 residues. V lost 1 base to trimming and J lost 6 bases; unmatched junction nucleotides: 2. About this clone itself: Its antigen remains unknown.

Genomic DNA of each subset was evenly split across several immunoSEQ plates. The table came from immunoSEQ multiplex PCR; TCRdb's copy has only in-frame clones and leaves some out. The table includes about 480,000 clones, about 79% detected once. Sequences were obtained from PBMCs. The chain joins TRBV7-2 to TRBJ2-1; the match to TRBD2 covers 11 bases. The clonotype was recovered from a woman aged 35 to 49 in good health. Some clones in this sample may be carry-over from other donors' samples. The CDR3 loop is CASSLELAGVNEQFF. The CDR3 coding sequence is TGTGCCAGCAGCTTAGAACTAGCGGGAGTCAATGAGCAGTTCTTC.